This TCR beta chain was profiled in a study of cytotoxic CD8 clonotypes in ibrutinib-treated CLL. Sequenced by immunoSEQ multiplex PCR; TCRdb stores in-frame clones only, minus some. The sample holds about 5,500 clones, about 70% seen once. From germline, CDR1 is SNHLY and CDR2 FYNNEI. Trimming removed 8 bases at V and 5 bases at J, with 6 bases between. There are 10 residues in the CDR3. The sequences come from PBMCs, collected before ibrutinib treatment. This sequence joins TRBV2 and TRBJ1-1, with D hard to call. This clonotype originated in a human donor with chronic lymphocytic leukemia. The CDR3 is CASFRTEAFF. Written as DNA, the CDR3 is TGTGCCAGCTTTCGAACTGAAGCTTTCTTT.